The 7 T cell receptor beta chains listed next were all sequenced from one sample in a study of cytomegalovirus exposure and HLA in healthy donors. PCR employed 60 Vbeta and 13 Jbeta primers. Repertoires were generated with immunoSEQ multiplex PCR, while TCRdb's copy carries only in-frame clones and drops some. The table shows 63,000 or so clones, with approximately 72% occurring only once. Sample: PBMCs. The receptors stem from a woman aged 30 to 39 in good health and CMV-seropositive.

The chain joins TRBV10-3 to TRBJ1-2, with a tentative D call TRBD1 (5 bases). This CDR3 spans 14 amino acids. V was cut by 0 bases and J by 8 bases, with 13 bases left in between. Germline CDR1 and CDR2: ENHRY and SYGVKD. CDR3 loop: CAISESRQAGGYTF. DNA of the CDR3: TGTGCCATCAGTGAGTCGAGGCAGGCAGGGGGCTACACCTTC.

The CDR3 DNA sequence: TGCGCCAGCAGCTTAAGGGCCCCTGGGGGGGTCGCCGGCTACGAGCAGTACTTC. This encodes CASSLRAPGGVAGYEQYF. This chain uses TRBV5-1 with TRBJ2-7, with TRBD2 identical over 7 bases. The CDR3 length is 18 residues. Germline V gene lookup returns CDR1 SGHRS and CDR2 YFSETQ. With 2 bases clipped from V and 3 bases from J, the junction kept 17 bases outside the gene matches.

This clone was recorded a few times. The chain recombines TRBV5-1 with TRBJ1-1; 7 bases match TRBD1. Germline V lookup: CDR1 SGHRS, CDR2 YFSETQ. The CDR3 covers 13 residues. With V trimmed by 4 bases and J by 3 bases, 3 bases remained unmatched. The CDR3 DNA follows: TGCGCCAGCAGCGCTACAGGGGACACTGAAGCTTTCTTT. Amino acid sequence: CASSATGDTEAFF.

The chain is built from TRBV6-1 and TRBJ2-7; TRBD2 matches at 10 bases. Germline-derived CDR1 and CDR2 are MNHNS and SASEGT. With V trimmed by 6 bases and J by 6 bases, 11 bases remained unmatched. The CDR3 is made up of 15 amino acids. The CDR3 DNA is TGTGCCAGCAGCGAGAGGGCTAGCGGGAGTAGCGAGCAGTACTTC. Residues: CASSERASGSSEQYF.

The V and J genes are TRBV19 and TRBJ2-3; 7 nucleotides match TRBD2. The CDR3 runs to 15 residues. Germline assignment: CDR1 LNHDA and CDR2 SQIVND (reference sequence). Trimming took 2 bases from V and 0 from J; bases not matched to a gene: 2. The CDR3 loop reads CASSINGRSTDTQYF. The DNA of the CDR3 is TGTGCCAGTAGTATAAACGGGAGGAGCACAGATACGCAGTATTTT. The complete variable domain, with remaining parts taken from reference TRBV19 and TRBJ2-3, reads DGGITQSPKYLFRKEGQNVTLSCEQNLNHDAMYWYRQDPGQGLRLIYYSQIVNDFQKGDIAEGYSVSREKKESFPLTVTSAQKNPTAFYLCASSINGRSTDTQYFGPGTRLTVL.

This clone came up once. The chain combines TRBV7-2 with TRBJ1-1; 8 bases agree with TRBD1. With 1 base clipped from V and 7 bases from J, the junction kept 8 bases outside the gene matches. This CDR3 comprises 15 residues. Germline-derived CDR1 and CDR2 are SGHTA and FQGNSA. The DNA of the CDR3 is TGTGCCAGCAGCTTAGTGAGTACAGGGGGTGGTGAAGCTTTCTTT. This translates into CASSLVSTGGGEAFF.

The chain combines TRBV10-3 with TRBJ1-4; no clear D. The germline V gene encodes CDR1 ENHRY and CDR2 SYGVKD. The CDR3 is 13 residues long. V lost 3 bases, J lost 7 bases, and 9 bases lay in between. CDR3 sequence: CAISDSEAEKLFF. The CDR3 DNA is TGTGCCATCAGTGATTCGGAGGCTGAAAAACTGTTTTTT.